This entry lists 20 T cell receptor beta chains sequenced from one sample in a study of control samples from healthy donors and cancer patients. Data came from immunoSEQ multiplex PCR; TCRdb stores just in-frame clones and leaves some out. The sample records about 180,000 clones, 90% to 95% being singletons. Sequencing was done on a sample of blood. These receptor sequences come from a woman under 30 in good health.

Details on this clone: Compared with germline, one end of the junction differs, possibly owing to a read error. The V call is TRBV7-7, the J call TRBJ2-5, with 9 bases fitting TRBD1. This CDR3 is 15 amino acids long. Germline CDR1 reads SSHAT; CDR2 reads FNYEAQ (reference sequence). Here the CDR3 reads CASSQGQGIGETQYF. Here the CDR3 DNA reads TGTGCTAGCAGCCAGGGACAGGGAATTGGAGAGACCCAGTACTTC.

V and J are TRBV18 and TRBJ1-5; 10 nucleotides align to TRBD1. This CDR3 spans 14 amino acids. CDR1 and CDR2 (germline): KGHSH, LQKENI. Germline trimming cut 4 bases from V and 5 bases from J; bases unmatched to any gene: 2. This chain's CDR3 is CASSLGQGDQPQHF. CDR3 coding DNA: TGTGCCAGCTCACTAGGACAGGGGGATCAGCCCCAGCATTTT.

This clone has only one observation. This chain connects TRBV24-1 to TRBJ1-3; 8 bases line up with TRBD1. In germline, CDR1 is KGHDR, CDR2 SFDVKD. The V segment lost 7 bases and the J segment 4 bases; nucleotides outside the gene matches: 5. There are 14 residues in the CDR3. The CDR3 DNA is TGTGCCACCAGCCCAAGGACAGGGGGAAACACCATATATTTT. The encoded protein is CATSPRTGGNTIYF.

The J gene is TRBJ1-3, the V gene TRBV29-1, with D possibly matching TRBD1 (5 bases). CDR1 and CDR2 (germline): SQVTM, ANQGSEA. Trimming pared 6 bases from V and 0 bases from J, leaving 15 bases between. This CDR3 region has 15 residues. The CDR3 nucleotides read TGCAGCGTACTTGGGGGATTCCGCTCTGGAAACACCATATATTTT. It yields the protein CSVLGGFRSGNTIYF.

This clone has only one observation. The rearrangement links TRBV3-1 (or the pseudogene TRBV3-2) to TRBJ2-3, with 8 positions matching TRBD2. The trim removed 0 bases at V and 6 bases at J, leaving 11 bases unmatched. The length of the CDR3 is 17 residues. CDR1 and CDR2 (germline): LGHDT, YNNKEL (reference sequence). For the CDR3, the DNA is TGTGCCAGCAGCCAAGAGTTTGCAGCGGGGGAGTCCGATACGCAGTATTTT. This codes for CASSQEFAAGESDTQYF.

This clone was observed a single time. The chain uses TRBV6-1 and TRBJ1-3, with D perhaps matching TRBD1 (5 bases). The CDR3 is 15 residues long. Germline assignment: CDR1 MNHNS and CDR2 SASEGT. Trimming left V 3 bases short and J 3 bases short, with 12 bases between. The CDR3 DNA follows: TGTGCCAGCAGTGAGAGGGGAGAGCGTGGAAACACCATATATTTT. This sequence encodes CASSERGERGNTIYF.

Remarks on this clone: The sample contains more than one DNA sequence encoding this CDR3. The chain links TRBV9 to TRBJ1-6, with a tentative D call TRBD1 (6 bases). CDR1 and CDR2 (germline): SGDLS, YYNGEE. The V and J ends lost 0 bases and 2 bases respectively, with 6 bases between them. This CDR3 is 15 amino acids long. For the CDR3, the DNA is TGTGCCAGCAGCGTAGGACAGGCCTATAATTCACCCCTCCACTTT. Translated: CASSVGQAYNSPLHF.

The chain employs TRBV28 and TRBJ2-2; no firm D call. The CDR3 totals 13 residues. V dropped 4 bases and J dropped 1 base, with 4 bases sitting between them. CDR1 and CDR2 from the germline V gene are MDHEN and SYDVKM. CDR3 loop: CASSSGNTGELFF. The DNA of the CDR3 is TGTGCCAGCAGTTCGGGGAACACCGGGGAGCTGTTTTTT.

This clone was seen only once. The rearrangement links TRBV5-1 to TRBJ1-5, with 8 bases that match TRBD1. From germline, CDR1 is SGHRS and CDR2 YFSETQ. The CDR3 has 15 amino acids. Germline trimming cut 2 bases from V and 2 bases from J; bases unmatched to any gene: 3. CDR3 bases: TGCGCCAGCAGCTTCACAGGGGGGGGCAATCAGCCCCAGCATTTT. Protein: CASSFTGGGNQPQHF.

In its sample, this clone was seen a few times. V usage is TRBV7-3 and J usage is TRBJ2-7; the D is unclear. V shed 1 base and J shed 7 bases, with 14 bases lying between them. The CDR3 runs 14 residues. From germline, CDR1 is SGHTA and CDR2 FQGTGA. CDR3 nucleotides: TGTGCCAGCAGCTTAATGCCCGACGTGGGAGAGCAGTACTTC. Its translation: CASSLMPDVGEQYF.

The rearrangement uses TRBV19 and TRBJ2-7; no clear D gene. The CDR3 length is 15 residues. V shed 3 bases and J shed 2 bases, with 14 bases lying between them. Germline CDR1 LNHDA, CDR2 SQIVND (reference sequence). The CDR3 nucleotides are TGTGCCAGTAGTATGTCCATCTTTGATCCCTACGAGCAGTACTTC. Protein product: CASSMSIFDPYEQYF.

The chain joins TRBV4-1 to TRBJ1-5, with D uncertain. CDR1 and CDR2 from the germline V gene are MGHRA and YSYEKL. The CDR3 contains 16 residues. V lost 2 bases, J lost 3 bases, and 14 bases lay in between. CDR3 nucleotides: TGCGCCAGCAGCCAACCACAGACCCCGATCAATCAGCCCCAGCATTTT. Its translation: CASSQPQTPINQPQHF.

The V call is TRBV13, the J call TRBJ1-3; tentatively, D is TRBD1 (5 bases). This CDR3 region has 14 residues. V was clipped by 3 bases and J by 8 bases, with 14 bases between them. CDR1 and CDR2 (germline): PRHDT, FYEKMQ (reference sequence). The DNA of the CDR3 is TGTGCCAGCAGCTTGGCTAGGGGAGGAGACACCATATATTTT. It yields the protein CASSLARGGDTIYF.

V gene TRBV19 combines with J gene TRBJ2-4; maybe TRBD2 (5 bases). The CDR3 totals 16 residues. Trimming cost V 5 bases and J 0 bases, with 14 bases left between them. Germline CDR1 reads LNHDA; CDR2 reads SQIVND (reference sequence). The CDR3, as DNA: TGTGCCAGTAGTTTAAGCGGCACCCTAGCCAAAAACATTCAGTACTTC. Encoded protein: CASSLSGTLAKNIQYF.

In this sample, this clone turned up once. J is TRBJ2-2 and V is TRBV12-2; the table's D call, TRBD1, has no DNA check behind it. TRBV12-2 is a listed pseudogene. The CDR3 runs to 15 residues. The DNA of the CDR3 is TGTGCAAGTCGCCCAGGGACAGCGAACACCGGGGAGCTGTTTTTT. This encodes CASRPGTANTGELFF.

This chain uses TRBV5-1 with TRBJ2-3; the D gene is possibly TRBD1 (6 bases). Trimming removed 0 bases from V and 1 base from J, with 9 bases in between. Germline V lookup: CDR1 SGHRS, CDR2 YFSETQ. The CDR3 covers 15 residues. Written as DNA, the CDR3 is TGCGCCAGCAGCTTGGGGGGGCGCGGCACAGATACGCAGTATTTT. Residues: CASSLGGRGTDTQYF.

The chain joins TRBV28 to TRBJ1-5, with D possibly being TRBD1 (5 bases). Trimming pared 8 bases from V and 1 base from J, leaving 15 bases between. Per the germline V gene, CDR1 is MDHEN and CDR2 is SYDVKM. This CDR3 region has 15 residues. This chain's CDR3 is CASAWGSLSNQPQHF. Here the CDR3 DNA reads TGTGCCAGCGCTTGGGGGAGTTTGAGCAATCAGCCCCAGCATTTT.

The chain is built from TRBV5-1 and TRBJ1-1; D might be TRBD1 (6 bases). Trimming took 2 bases from V and 1 from J, leaving 9 bases between them. The CDR3 has 14 residues. CDR1 is SGHRS, CDR2 YFSETQ, per germline. The CDR3 DNA reads as TGCGCCAGCAGCTTCGGGACACCGAACACTGAAGCTTTCTTT. Its protein product is CASSFGTPNTEAFF.

The genes are TRBV28 and TRBJ1-1, with D tentatively TRBD1 (6 bases). This CDR3 is 17 amino acids long. Germline values: CDR1 MDHEN, CDR2 SYDVKM. V shed 1 base and J shed 1 base, with 16 bases lying between them. The CDR3 here is CASSLSTGLTSNTEAFF. The DNA for the CDR3 is TGTGCCAGCAGTTTATCTACAGGGCTAACCTCGAACACTGAAGCTTTCTTT.

The chain joins TRBV29-1 to TRBJ1-2; no clear D gene. Trimming took 0 bases from V and 4 from J, leaving 12 bases between them. CDR1 and CDR2 (germline): SQVTM, ANQGSEA. The CDR3 length is 14 residues. CDR3 nucleotide sequence: TGCAGCGTTGAAGATAGGGTGCTGGGCTATGGCTACACCTTC. Amino acids: CSVEDRVLGYGYTF. The full variable domain, completed using reference TRBV29-1 and TRBJ1-2, is SAVISQKPSRDICQRGTSLTIQCQVDSQVTMMFWYRQQPGQSLTLIATANQGSEATYESGFVIDKFPISRPNLTFSTLTVSNMSPEDSSIYLCSVEDRVLGYGYTFGSGTRLTVV.